Listed below are T cell receptor beta chains from one sample, sequenced in a study of T cells in Graves' hyperthyroidism and ophthalmopathy. TCRdb reanalysed the multiplex PCR reads using MiXCR and keeps one entry per CDR3 protein. The sample has some 550,000 distinct CDR3 sequences; less than 25% are singletons. The sample was blood. Receptors were obtained from a man between 18 and 29 years old with Graves' hyperthyroidism. The CDR3 runs from the conserved cysteine through the conserved F or W. The order of the fields is D gene, CDR3 length, clone size, J gene, V gene, CDR3 protein, CDR3 DNA. A D gene is named only where the DNA matches it firmly. The size of a clone is reported for some rows only, either as once, few or many, or as a class for expanded clones.

>NA|12|many|TRBJ2-7|TRBV7-2
CASSSPGQVQYF
TGTGCCAGCAGCTCCCCAGGTCAGGTGCAGTACTTC
>NA|14|many|TRBJ1-5|TRBV12-3/TRBV12-4
CASSLGVGSQPQHF
TGTGCCAGCAGTTTAGGGGTGGGGAGTCAGCCCCAGCATTTT
>NA|13|NA|TRBJ2-3|TRBV6-1
CASSVASTDTQYF
TGTGCCAGCAGTGTGGCAAGCACAGATACGCAGTATTTT
>NA|15|many|TRBJ2-7|TRBV6-1
CASSATGNPHYEQYF
TGTGCCAGCAGTGCAACCGGCAACCCCCACTACGAGCAGTACTTC
>TRBD2|14|many|TRBJ2-7|TRBV11-2
CASSFGLGSYEQYF
TGTGCCAGCAGCTTTGGACTAGGCTCCTACGAGCAGTACTTC
>TRBD1|16|NA|TRBJ1-5|TRBV4-1
CASSQEVDRGHQPQHF
TGCGCCAGCAGCCAAGAAGTCGACAGGGGGCATCAGCCCCAGCATTTT
>NA|15|many|TRBJ2-7|TRBV19
CASSMGSGDPYEQYF
TGTGCCAGTAGTATGGGGTCAGGGGATCCCTACGAGCAGTACTTC
>NA|11|NA|TRBJ2-3|TRBV11-3
CASLGTDTQYF
TGTGCCAGCCTTGGCACAGATACGCAGTATTTT
>NA|14|few|TRBJ1-3|TRBV11-2
CASNDWKSPGTIYF
TGTGCCAGCAATGACTGGAAATCCCCCGGCACCATATATTTT
>TRBD1|16|once|TRBJ1-3|TRBV12-3/TRBV12-4
CASSIQTGASGNTIYF
TGTGCCAGCAGTATTCAGACAGGGGCCTCTGGAAACACCATATATTTT
>TRBD2|17|NA|TRBJ2-5|TRBV11-1
CASSLAGSSGGKETQYF
TGTGCCAGCAGCTTAGCAGGGTCTAGCGGGGGTAAAGAGACCCAGTACTTC
>NA|12|few|TRBJ2-2|TRBV19
CASSRWSGELFF
TGTGCCAGTTCGCGATGGTCCGGGGAGCTGTTTTTT
>NA|14|once|TRBJ2-5|TRBV7-2
CASSSDYRSETQYF
TGTGCCAGCAGCTCAGACTACCGGAGTGAGACCCAGTACTTC
>NA|15|many|TRBJ1-1|TRBV2
CASIEVGRKNTEAFF
TGTGCCAGCATCGAGGTTGGGAGAAAGAACACTGAAGCTTTCTTT
>NA|19|NA|TRBJ2-2|TRBV19
CASSTETGSLFLNTGELFF
TGTGCCAGTAGTACCGAGACAGGCTCCCTATTCTTGAACACCGGGGAGCTGTTTTTT
>NA|13|many|TRBJ1-5|TRBV6-5
CASIKRGAGPQHF
TGTGCCAGCATTAAACGGGGGGCAGGGCCCCAGCATTTT
>TRBD1|16|few|TRBJ1-2|TRBV6-1
CASSGLGQGYSWRYTF
TGTGCCAGCAGTGGTTTGGGACAGGGATACTCTTGGCGCTACACCTTC
>NA|14|many|TRBJ2-2|TRBV28
CASQIPVNTGELFF
TGTGCCAGCCAAATCCCCGTCAACACCGGGGAGCTGTTTTTT
>NA|14|many|TRBJ2-5|TRBV12-3/TRBV12-4
CASSLWDHHETQYF
TGTGCCAGCAGTTTATGGGACCATCACGAGACCCAGTACTTC
>TRBD2|20|many|TRBJ2-2|TRBV28
CASSSPGTAGTSGHTGELFF
TGTGCCAGCAGTTCCCCCGGGACCGCCGGCACTAGCGGCCACACCGGGGAGCTGTTTTTT
>NA|17|few|TRBJ1-1|TRBV5-1
CASSLVFRLEVNTEAFF
TGCGCCAGCAGCTTGGTTTTTAGGTTAGAGGTGAACACTGAAGCTTTCTTT
>TRBD1|15|many|TRBJ1-5|TRBV12-3/TRBV12-4
CASSLGTGSNQPQHF
TGTGCCAGCAGTTTAGGGACAGGAAGCAATCAGCCCCAGCATTTT
>NA|11|many|TRBJ2-5|TRBV29-1
CSARQAETQYF
TGCAGCGCCCGACAGGCGGAGACCCAGTACTTC
>NA|12|NA|TRBJ2-7|TRBV20-1
CSARSGSYEQYF
TGCAGTGCCCGTAGCGGCTCCTACGAGCAGTACTTC
>NA|15|NA|TRBJ2-2|TRBV19
CASSTRDGLTGELFF
TGTGCCAGTAGTACCCGGGACGGCTTAACCGGGGAGCTGTTTTTT
>NA|15|NA|TRBJ1-5|TRBV28
CAIRPQQGRIQPQHF
TGTGCCATCAGGCCGCAACAGGGTAGGATTCAGCCCCAGCATTTT
>NA|13|NA|TRBJ1-1|TRBV20-1
CSATQGLNTEAFF
TGCAGTGCCACACAGGGCCTGAACACTGAAGCTTTCTTT
>TRBD1|14|few|TRBJ1-3|TRBV9
CASSRTGVGNTIYF
TGTGCCAGCAGCCGGACAGGGGTCGGAAACACCATATATTTT
>TRBD1|15|NA|TRBJ2-7|TRBV12-5
CASGSADRDEDEQYF
TGTGCTAGTGGTTCTGCCGACAGGGATGAAGACGAGCAGTACTTC
>NA|11|NA|TRBJ1-1|TRBV5-1
CAIWSLGEAFF
TGCGCCATCTGGTCTCTGGGGGAAGCTTTCTTT
>TRBD2|14|NA|TRBJ2-7|TRBV6-5
CASSLSRGGAEQYF
TGTGCCAGCAGTTTATCCCGGGGGGGCGCCGAGCAGTACTTC
>TRBD1|14|NA|TRBJ1-2|TRBV29-1
CSVDRGGAAYGYTF
TGCAGCGTTGACCGAGGGGGCGCAGCCTATGGCTACACCTTC
>NA|14|many|TRBJ1-2|TRBV5-1
CASSLVWQVGGYTF
TGCGCCAGCAGCTTGGTGTGGCAGGTGGGGGGCTACACCTTC
>TRBD1|17|many|TRBJ2-6|TRBV25-1
CASRAGTDPSGANVLTF
TGTGCCAGCAGGGCCGGGACAGATCCCTCTGGGGCCAACGTCCTGACTTTC
>NA|15|NA|TRBJ2-5|TRBV3-1
CASSQGILGQETQYF
TGTGCCAGCAGCCAGGGGATTCTGGGGCAAGAGACCCAGTACTTC
>TRBD1|15|many|TRBJ2-7|TRBV27
CASRWTGTGTYEQYF
TGTGCCAGCAGGTGGACCGGGACAGGCACCTACGAGCAGTACTTC
>TRBD1|15|NA|TRBJ2-2|TRBV12-3/TRBV12-4
CASSLNRGGTRELFF
TGTGCCAGCAGTTTAAACCGAGGGGGCACCCGGGAGCTGTTTTTT
>NA|14|once|TRBJ1-3|TRBV7-2
CASSLRAGENTIYF
TGTGCCAGCAGCTTAAGGGCAGGGGAGAACACCATATATTTT
>TRBD1|13|many|TRBJ2-7|TRBV12-3/TRBV12-4
CASSPTGHYEQYF
TGTGCCAGCAGTCCGACAGGGCACTACGAGCAGTACTTC
>TRBD2|15|NA|TRBJ2-5|TRBV6-1
CASNPSGGREETQYF
TGTGCCAGCAATCCTAGCGGGGGGCGGGAAGAGACCCAGTACTTC
>TRBD1|16|NA|TRBJ2-5|TRBV30
CAYDPTPQQGQETQYF
TGTGCCTACGACCCGACCCCACAACAGGGGCAAGAGACCCAGTACTTC
>NA|16|once|TRBJ1-2|TRBV5-4
CASSWDEGYENYGYTF
TGTGCCAGCAGCTGGGACGAGGGTTATGAGAACTATGGCTACACCTTC
>NA|13|once|TRBJ2-5|TRBV6-5
CASSYTGMETQYF
TGTGCCAGCAGTTACACAGGAATGGAGACCCAGTACTTC
>NA|14|many|TRBJ1-1|TRBV29-1
CSVESPGVDTEAFF
TGCAGCGTTGAATCTCCGGGGGTAGATACTGAAGCTTTCTTT
>NA|13|NA|TRBJ1-5|TRBV6-2/TRBV6-3
CASRGVSDQPQHF
TGTGCCAGCAGAGGAGTCTCGGATCAGCCCCAGCATTTT
>TRBD1|15|many|TRBJ1-5|TRBV2
CASSATGEPGQPQHF
TGTGCCAGCAGTGCAACAGGGGAACCTGGACAGCCCCAGCATTTT
>NA|12|NA|TRBJ2-7|TRBV29-1
CSVATGNYEQYF
TGCAGCGTTGCGACGGGGAACTACGAGCAGTACTTC
>TRBD1|14|many|TRBJ2-2|TRBV27
CASSGQGATGELFF
TGTGCCAGCAGCGGACAGGGGGCCACCGGGGAGCTGTTTTTT
>NA|14|many|TRBJ1-5|TRBV12-3/TRBV12-4
CASSLDSLDQPQHF
TGTGCCAGCAGTTTAGATTCCCTGGATCAGCCCCAGCATTTT
>NA|13|NA|TRBJ1-5|TRBV19
CASHSGGNQPQHF
TGTGCCAGTCATTCAGGGGGCAATCAGCCCCAGCATTTT
>NA|14|few|TRBJ2-7|TRBV6-1
CASRDRYRDYEQYF
TGTGCCAGCAGGGATAGGTACCGAGACTACGAGCAGTACTTC
>NA|15|NA|TRBJ1-5|TRBV6-5
CASSYVQGPNQPQHF
TGTGCCAGCAGTTACGTACAGGGCCCCAATCAGCCCCAGCATTTT
>TRBD1|16|few|TRBJ2-5|TRBV24-1
CATSDPGTGGGETQYF
TGTGCCACCAGTGACCCCGGGACAGGGGGTGGAGAGACCCAGTACTTC
>TRBD2|12|many|TRBJ2-7|TRBV30
CAWGRGRGEQYF
TGTGCCTGGGGGAGGGGAAGAGGCGAGCAGTACTTC
>NA|16|many|TRBJ2-5|TRBV7-9
CASSLASLHSRKTQYF
TGTGCCAGCAGCTTAGCCTCCCTGCACTCCAGAAAGACCCAGTACTTC
>NA|13|many|TRBJ1-1|TRBV19
CASSMGYGTEAFF
TGTGCCAGTAGTATGGGGTATGGCACTGAAGCTTTCTTT
>TRBD1|18|NA|TRBJ1-1|TRBV27
CASSSTTREDRANTEAFF
TGTGCCAGCAGTTCGACAACCCGCGAGGACAGGGCTAACACTGAAGCTTTCTTT